These 26 T cell receptor beta chains originate from one sample sequenced in a study of shared clonotypes between healthy human individuals. Produced via immunoSEQ multiplex PCR; TCRdb's table is partial and in-frame only. The sample includes 2,100,000 or so clones, around 95% of them seen just once. The source material was naive CD4+ T cells sorted from blood. Subset given: CD45RA+ positively selected. Receptors originate from a man between 18 and 29 years old in good health.

This clone was detected only once. The V and J genes are TRBV6-1 and TRBJ2-7; the D is unclear. Between the trimmed V and J ends, which lost 1 base and 3 bases, there was a span of 4 bases. This CDR3 has 12 residues. The germline CDR1 and CDR2 sequences are MNHNS and SASEGT. Written as DNA, the CDR3 is TGTGCCAGCAGTGAAGAGAACTACGAGCAGTACTTC. Translation gives CASSEENYEQYF.

V gene TRBV5-1 combines with J gene TRBJ2-3; no clear D. Trimming shortened V by 0 bases and J by 6 bases, and 17 bases separated the two germline ends. CDR1 is SGHRS and CDR2 is YFSETQ in the germline V gene. The CDR3 spans 16 residues. CDR3 nucleotides: TGCGCCAGCAGCTTGGCCGGATCCACCTCTGGGGATACGCAGTATTTT. It codes for CASSLAGSTSGDTQYF.

To note about this clone: The same CDR3 can be traced to other DNA sequences in this sample. This CDR3 reads CASSFYNEQFF. DNA of the CDR3: TGTGCCAGCAGTTTTTACAATGAGCAGTTCTTC. The J gene is TRBJ2-1, the V gene TRBV28; D call uncertain. Germline CDR1 reads MDHEN; CDR2 reads SYDVKM. The CDR3 length is 11 residues. V lost 3 bases and J lost 4, with 1 base in between. The full variable domain, in which reference TRBV28 and TRBJ2-1 provide the parts outside the CDR3, is DVKVTQSSRYLVKRTGEKVFLECVQDMDHENMFWYRQDPGLGLRLIYFSYDVKMKEKGDIPEGYSVSREKKERFSLILESASTNQTSMYLCASSFYNEQFFGPGTRLTVL.

Regarding this clone: In the same sample, other DNA sequences code for this CDR3. The chain carries TRBV19 and TRBJ2-7; possible D gene TRBD1, 7 bases. The CDR3 loop spans 13 amino acids. Germline CDR1 LNHDA, CDR2 SQIVND (reference sequence). V gave up 4 bases and J gave up 3 bases, with 10 bases separating them. The CDR3 sequence: CASSRQGGYEQYF. The CDR3 bases are TGTGCCAGTAGTAGGCAGGGGGGCTACGAGCAGTACTTC.

The chain carries TRBV6-5 and TRBJ2-5; no firm D call. V was shortened by 2 bases and J by 2 bases, with 9 bases between the two germline ends. This CDR3 comprises 14 residues. Germline V lookup: CDR1 MNHEY, CDR2 SVGAGI. Here the CDR3 reads CASSYKGSQETQYF. As DNA, the CDR3 is TGTGCCAGCAGTTACAAAGGTTCGCAAGAGACCCAGTACTTC.

This chain connects TRBV28 to TRBJ1-6; D is ambiguous. The germline V gene encodes CDR1 MDHEN and CDR2 SYDVKM. The CDR3 is 13 amino acids. Trimming took off 2 bases at V and 9 bases at J, with 8 bases between the two ends. The CDR3 loop is CASSLEVTSPLHF. The CDR3 DNA sequence: TGTGCCAGCAGTTTAGAGGTTACTTCACCCCTCCACTTT.

The rearrangement links TRBV9 to TRBJ1-3; D is undetermined. From germline, CDR1 is SGDLS and CDR2 YYNGEE. This CDR3 region has 15 residues. V was trimmed by 4 bases and J by 7 bases, leaving 18 bases between them. This CDR3 reads CASSPSKGRGNTIYF. Here the CDR3 DNA reads TGTGCCAGCAGCCCCTCTAAGGGAAGAGGGAACACCATATATTTT.

This clone was detected once. The chain employs TRBV5-6 and TRBJ2-3, with D unresolved. Germline values: CDR1 SGHDT, CDR2 YYEEEE. Trimming removed 2 bases at V and 1 base at J, with 2 bases between. The CDR3 length is 12 residues. DNA for the CDR3: TGTGCCAGCAGCTTTCGCACAGATACGCAGTATTTT. This codes for CASSFRTDTQYF.

The CDR3 nucleotides are TGTGCCAGCAGCAACACAGGGGAGGGGGAAAATGAGCAGTTCTTC. Its translation: CASSNTGEGENEQFF. The chain joins TRBV5-6 to TRBJ2-1, with D perhaps matching TRBD1 or TRBD2 (7 bases each). The CDR3 loop spans 15 amino acids. V lost 4 bases and J 7 bases, leaving 18 bases between the germline ends. Germline V gives CDR1 SGHDT, CDR2 YYEEEE.

Note on this clone: The sample carries other DNA sequences with the same CDR3. The chain has TRBV5-4 and TRBJ2-2; 9 bases match TRBD2. Germline values: CDR1 SGHNT, CDR2 YYREEE (reference sequence). The CDR3 totals 16 residues. Trimming took 3 bases from V and 1 from J; bases not matched to a gene: 4. The chain's CDR3 is CASSSPTSGNTGELFF. Written as DNA, the CDR3 is TGTGCCAGCAGCTCTCCGACTAGCGGGAACACCGGGGAGCTGTTTTTT.

This sequence joins TRBV18 and TRBJ1-1; D remains unclear. V lost 1 base and J lost 0, with 9 bases in between. The CDR3 runs 15 residues. Germline-derived CDR1 and CDR2 are KGHSH and LQKENI. CDR3 nucleotides: TGTGCCAGCTCACCACTGCGGCAGATGAACACTGAAGCTTTCTTT. It is translated as CASSPLRQMNTEAFF.

This sequence joins TRBV30 and TRBJ1-1; D perhaps matches TRBD1 (5 bases). There are 12 residues in the CDR3. Trimming removed 3 bases at V and 5 bases at J, with 10 bases between. CDR1 is GTSNPN, CDR2 SVGIG, per germline (reference sequence). CDR3 loop: CAWSRVQTEAFF. The CDR3 region has the DNA TGTGCCTGGAGCAGGGTTCAGACTGAAGCTTTCTTT.

V gene TRBV10-3 combines with J gene TRBJ2-7, with 8 positions matching TRBD1. With V trimmed by 10 bases and J by 4 bases, 6 bases remained unmatched. The germline gives CDR1 ENHRY, CDR2 SYGVKD. The CDR3 has 12 amino acids. The CDR3 loop reads CATVGQGYEQYF. Here the CDR3 DNA reads TGTGCCACCGTAGGACAGGGTTACGAGCAGTACTTC.

Comments on this clone: The sample carries other DNA sequences with the same CDR3. The V and J genes are TRBV19 and TRBJ2-1; no firm D call. The CDR3 contains 13 residues. Looked up from germline, CDR1 is LNHDA and CDR2 is SQIVND (reference sequence). Trimming took 6 bases from V and 0 from J, leaving 6 bases between them. The chain's CDR3 is CASRASSYNEQFF. The CDR3 coding sequence is TGTGCCAGTAGAGCGAGCTCCTACAATGAGCAGTTCTTC.

V and J are TRBV4-1 and TRBJ1-5, with D perhaps TRBD1 (6 bases). Trimming removed 3 bases from V and 1 base from J, with 13 bases in between. The CDR3 loop spans 16 amino acids. In germline, CDR1 is MGHRA, CDR2 YSYEKL. DNA of the CDR3: TGCGCCAGCAGCCACGTTTCCGGACAGAGCAATCAGCCCCAGCATTTT. Protein product: CASSHVSGQSNQPQHF.

To note about this clone: This specimen includes other DNA sequences encoding the same CDR3. CDR3 sequence reads: CAWSQGNSGNTIYF. CDR3 DNA sequence: TGTGCCTGGAGTCAGGGAAACTCTGGAAACACCATATATTTT. The chain combines TRBV30 with TRBJ1-3; a possible D gene is TRBD1 (5 bases). Germline loops: CDR1 GTSNPN, CDR2 SVGIG (reference sequence). This CDR3 is 14 amino acids long. V was shortened by 2 bases and J by 0 bases, with 8 bases between the two germline ends.

V and J are TRBV19 and TRBJ1-1, with a weak D call TRBD1 (5 bases). V lost 1 base and J 0 bases, leaving 12 bases between the germline ends. This CDR3 has 16 residues. Per germline, CDR1 LNHDA and CDR2 SQIVND (reference sequence). In DNA form, the CDR3 reads TGTGCCAGTAGTATAGGCGCAGGGCGGGTGAACACTGAAGCTTTCTTT. Amino acid sequence: CASSIGAGRVNTEAFF.

This chain links TRBV15 with TRBJ1-5; D unclear. This CDR3 spans 15 amino acids. V gave up 0 bases and J gave up 0 bases, with 6 bases separating them. Germline CDR1 and CDR2: LNHNV and YYDKDF (reference sequence). CDR3 DNA sequence: TGTGCCACCAGCAGAGATTTCGTTAGCAATCAGCCCCAGCATTTT. Amino acid sequence: CATSRDFVSNQPQHF.

This clone was detected only a few times. The chain has TRBV19 and TRBJ1-1; 7 nucleotides match TRBD1. V shed 7 bases, J shed 8 bases, and the junction held 4 bases outside the gene matches. The CDR3 covers 11 residues. Germline assignment: CDR1 LNHDA and CDR2 SQIVND (reference sequence). CDR3: CASNDRVEAFF. The CDR3, as DNA: TGTGCCAGTAATGACAGGGTGGAAGCTTTCTTT.

The V and J genes are TRBV7-8 and TRBJ1-3, with 7 nucleotides matching TRBD1. With V trimmed by 1 base and J by 2 bases, 5 bases remained unmatched. Germline-derived CDR1 and CDR2 are SGHVS and FQNEAQ. This CDR3 has 16 amino acids. DNA for the CDR3: TGTGCCAGCAGCTTAGTAGGTCAGGGGGCTGGAAACACCATATATTTT. Its translation: CASSLVGQGAGNTIYF.

The chain joins TRBV2 to TRBJ2-3, with D perhaps TRBD1 or TRBD2 (5 bases each). The V gene lost 4 bases and the J gene lost 5 bases, with 16 bases spanning the gap. In germline, CDR1 is SNHLY, CDR2 FYNNEI. The CDR3 length is 15 residues. The CDR3 is CASSVEGPRLDTQYF. CDR3 nucleotides: TGTGCCAGCAGTGTAGAGGGACCCAGGTTAGATACGCAGTATTTT.

The chain employs TRBV7-9 and TRBJ2-2, with 12 positions matching TRBD2. The CDR3 is made up of 15 amino acids. The trim removed 4 bases at V and 5 bases at J, leaving 2 bases unmatched. Germline values: CDR1 SEHNR, CDR2 FQNEAQ (reference sequence). The CDR3 loop reads CASSWTSGVTGELFF. In DNA form, the CDR3 reads TGTGCCAGCAGCTGGACTAGCGGGGTAACCGGGGAGCTGTTTTTT.

This chain uses TRBV19 with TRBJ1-5; D uncertain. This CDR3 region has 14 residues. Trimming removed 3 bases from V and 7 bases from J, with 13 bases in between. The germline CDR1 and CDR2 sequences are LNHDA and SQIVND (reference sequence). The CDR3 DNA reads as TGTGCCAGTAGTATCCAGTCGGGTAGGCAGCCCCAGCATTTT. Amino acid sequence: CASSIQSGRQPQHF. Filled out from reference TRBV19 and TRBJ1-5, the complete variable domain reads DGGITQSPKYLFRKEGQNVTLSCEQNLNHDAMYWYRQDPGQGLRLIYYSQIVNDFQKGDIAEGYSVSREKKESFPLTVTSAQKNPTAFYLCASSIQSGRQPQHFGDGTRLSIL.

The chain carries TRBV28 and TRBJ2-3; 12 nucleotides match TRBD2. With 10 bases clipped from V and 6 bases from J, the junction kept 11 bases outside the gene matches. CDR1 and CDR2 from the germline V gene are MDHEN and SYDVKM. This CDR3 contains 15 residues. The CDR3 loop reads CAITPASGGEDTQYF. The CDR3 nucleotides are TGTGCCATTACCCCGGCTAGCGGGGGGGAGGATACGCAGTATTTT.

On this clone: The junction does not match germline at one end; this may be a read error. The V gene is TRBV28, the J gene TRBJ2-1; TRBD2 matches 14 bases. The CDR3 is 16 residues long. The V gene's germline CDR1 is MDHEN and CDR2 SYDVKM. CDR3 in DNA: TGTGCCAGCGGTTTTCCGGGACTAGCGGGAGAAAATGAGCAGTTCTTC. It encodes CASGFPGLAGENEQFF.

This clone was picked up a small number of times. This rearrangement joins TRBV27 to TRBJ1-2; a possible D gene is TRBD1 (6 bases). The V end was cut by 0 bases, the J end by 1 base, with 18 bases between. Germline V gene sequence: CDR1 MNHEY, CDR2 SMNVEV (reference sequence). The CDR3 length is 18 residues. DNA of the CDR3: TGTGCCAGCAGTTTATCAAGGGGGAGGGCAGCCTTTAACTATGGCTACACCTTC. Its protein is CASSLSRGRAAFNYGYTF.